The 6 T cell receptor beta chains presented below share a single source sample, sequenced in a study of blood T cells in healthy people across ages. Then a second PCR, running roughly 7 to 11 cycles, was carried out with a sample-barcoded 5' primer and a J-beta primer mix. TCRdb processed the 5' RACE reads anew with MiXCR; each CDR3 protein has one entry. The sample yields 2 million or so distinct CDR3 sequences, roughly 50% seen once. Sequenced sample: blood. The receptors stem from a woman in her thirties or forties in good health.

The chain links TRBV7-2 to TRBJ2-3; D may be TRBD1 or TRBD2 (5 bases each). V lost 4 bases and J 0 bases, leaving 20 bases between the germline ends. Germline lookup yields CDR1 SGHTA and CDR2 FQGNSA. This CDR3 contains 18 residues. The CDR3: CASSSLSGHNPSTDTQYF. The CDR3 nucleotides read TGTGCCAGCAGCTCGTTAAGCGGACATAACCCTAGCACAGATACGCAGTATTTT.

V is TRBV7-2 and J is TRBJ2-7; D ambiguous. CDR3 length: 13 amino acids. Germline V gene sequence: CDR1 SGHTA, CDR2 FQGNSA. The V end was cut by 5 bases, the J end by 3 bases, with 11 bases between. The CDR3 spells CASSVVSDYEQYF. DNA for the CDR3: TGTGCCAGCAGCGTAGTATCGGACTACGAGCAGTACTTC.

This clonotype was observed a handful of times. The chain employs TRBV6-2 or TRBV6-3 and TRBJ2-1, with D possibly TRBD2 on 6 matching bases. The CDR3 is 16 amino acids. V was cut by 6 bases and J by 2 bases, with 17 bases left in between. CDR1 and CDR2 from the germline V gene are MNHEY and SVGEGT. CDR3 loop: CASSQRGLRAYNEQFF. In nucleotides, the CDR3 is TGTGCCAGCAGCCAAAGGGGACTTCGAGCCTACAATGAGCAGTTCTTC.

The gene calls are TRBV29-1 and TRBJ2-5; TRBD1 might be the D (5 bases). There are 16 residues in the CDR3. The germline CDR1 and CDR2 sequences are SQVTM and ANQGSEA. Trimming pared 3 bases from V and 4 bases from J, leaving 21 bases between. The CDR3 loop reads CSVDGQGKVVGETQYF. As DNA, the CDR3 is TGCAGCGTTGACGGGCAGGGAAAGGTGGTCGGAGAGACCCAGTACTTC.

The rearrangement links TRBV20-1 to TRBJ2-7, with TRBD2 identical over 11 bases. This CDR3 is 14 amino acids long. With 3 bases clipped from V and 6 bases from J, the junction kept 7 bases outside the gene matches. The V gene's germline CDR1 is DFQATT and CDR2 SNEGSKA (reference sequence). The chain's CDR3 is CSASGISGGAEQYF. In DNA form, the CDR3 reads TGCAGTGCTAGCGGGATTAGCGGGGGGGCCGAGCAGTACTTC.

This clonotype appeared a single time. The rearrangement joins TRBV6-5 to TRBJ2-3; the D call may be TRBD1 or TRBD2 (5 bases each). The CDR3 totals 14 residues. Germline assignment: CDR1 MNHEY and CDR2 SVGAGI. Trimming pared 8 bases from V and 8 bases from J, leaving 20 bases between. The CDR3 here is CASGTQGLVSTQYF. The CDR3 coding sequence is TGTGCCAGCGGGACCCAGGGTCTCGTGAGTACGCAGTATTTT.